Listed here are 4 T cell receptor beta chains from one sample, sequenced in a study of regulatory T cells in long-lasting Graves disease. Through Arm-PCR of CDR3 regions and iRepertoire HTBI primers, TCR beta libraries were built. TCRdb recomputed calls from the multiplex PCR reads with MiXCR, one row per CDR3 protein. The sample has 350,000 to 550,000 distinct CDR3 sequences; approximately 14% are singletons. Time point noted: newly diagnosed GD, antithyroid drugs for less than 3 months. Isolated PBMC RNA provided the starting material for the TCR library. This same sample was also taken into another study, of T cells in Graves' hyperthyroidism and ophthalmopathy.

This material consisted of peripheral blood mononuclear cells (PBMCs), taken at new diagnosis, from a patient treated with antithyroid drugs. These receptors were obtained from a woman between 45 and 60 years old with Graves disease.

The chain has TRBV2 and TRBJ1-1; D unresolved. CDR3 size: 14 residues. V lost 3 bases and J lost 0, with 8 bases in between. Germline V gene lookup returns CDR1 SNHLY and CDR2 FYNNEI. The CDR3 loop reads CASSERTMNTEAFF. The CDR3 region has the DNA TGTGCCAGCAGTGAGCGGACCATGAACACTGAAGCTTTCTTT.

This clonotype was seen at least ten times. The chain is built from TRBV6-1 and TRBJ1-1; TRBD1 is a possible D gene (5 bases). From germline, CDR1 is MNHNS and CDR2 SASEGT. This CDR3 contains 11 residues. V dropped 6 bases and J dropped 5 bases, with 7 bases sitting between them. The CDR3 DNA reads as TGTGCCAGCAGCGACAGAACTGAAGCTTTCTTT. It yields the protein CASSDRTEAFF.

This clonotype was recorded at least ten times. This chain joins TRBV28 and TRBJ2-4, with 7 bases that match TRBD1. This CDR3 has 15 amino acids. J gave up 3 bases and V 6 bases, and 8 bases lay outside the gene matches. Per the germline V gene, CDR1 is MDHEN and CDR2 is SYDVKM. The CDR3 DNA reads TGTGCCAGCAGCGTACAGGGGATGGGCAAAAACATTCAGTACTTC. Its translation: CASSVQGMGKNIQYF.

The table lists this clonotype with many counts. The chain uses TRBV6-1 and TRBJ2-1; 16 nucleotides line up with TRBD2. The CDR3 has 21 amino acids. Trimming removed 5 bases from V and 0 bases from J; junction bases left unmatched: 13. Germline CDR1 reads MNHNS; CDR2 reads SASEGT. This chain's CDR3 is CASSLTGTSGRAFSSYNEQFF. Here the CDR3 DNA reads TGTGCCAGCAGTCTGACTGGGACTAGCGGGAGGGCCTTCAGCTCCTACAATGAGCAGTTCTTC.